This TCR beta chain was documented in a study of T cells after yellow fever vaccination. There are a few counts of this clonotype. Germline trimming cut 7 bases from V and 7 bases from J; bases unmatched to any gene: 16. CDR1 and CDR2 from the germline V gene are LNHDA and SQIVND (reference sequence). The CDR3 loop spans 16 amino acids. As TCR cDNA was made by 5'RACE template switching, a universal primer site and UMIs were added. One entry per CDR3 protein, called by TCRdb with MiXCR from the 5' RACE reads. The profile shows just over 250,000 distinct CDR3 sequences, roughly 4.8% of them singletons. The sample here was CD4+ T cells sorted from PBMCs, taken on the day of the yellow fever booster vaccination. The TCR comes from a young man who received the YFV17D yellow fever vaccine. The chain carries TRBV19 and TRBJ2-4; 7 positions agree with TRBD2. In nucleotides, the CDR3 is TGTGCCAGTACCGGAGGGAGGGGAACCTTGGAGAACATTCAGTACTTC. Residues: CASTGGRGTLENIQYF.